This is a list of T cell receptor beta chains from one sample in a study of monozygotic twins with inflammatory bowel disease. With the 5' RACE reads reprocessed, TCRdb shows one record per CDR3 protein and no DNA. Its listing shows over 110,000 distinct CDR3 sequences. The source material was blood. These receptor sequences come from a human donor with ulcerative colitis or Crohn's disease, or a healthy co-twin of an affected twin (not recorded which). CDR3s include the opening cysteine and the closing phenylalanine or tryptophan.

v_call	j_call	cdr3_aa
TRBV20-1	TRBJ2-3	CSALLGATDTQYF
TRBV11-2	TRBJ1-2	CASSFTSGAGGVGRSLTF
TRBV6-2/TRBV6-3	TRBJ2-7	CASNIPPAGQSSYEQYF
TRBV5-1	TRBJ2-7	CASSLGGGGYEQYF
TRBV2	TRBJ2-2	CASSARTVNTGELFF
TRBV5-1	TRBJ1-2	CASSLEFGDDGYTF
TRBV19	TRBJ2-7	CASSIDFRQGSYEQYF
TRBV10-2	TRBJ2-3	CASSEGAGGLHTQYF
TRBV20-1	TRBJ1-1	CSADNWDSRTEAFF
TRBV5-1	TRBJ1-2	CASSLDRGATGGYTF
TRBV5-5	TRBJ1-4	CASSWGDRGYNEKLFF